This record concerns one T cell receptor (beta chain) sequence. What it binds is not known. This CDR3 has 14 residues. V lost 3 bases, J lost 7 bases, and 2 bases stayed unmatched. Germline V gives CDR1 SGHDT, CDR2 YYEEEE. Expressed TCRB transcripts were sequenced because the entire RNA isolate underwent reverse transcription. The assay was immunoSEQ multiplex PCR, and TCRdb's table has in-frame clones only and misses some. The sample records around 300,000 clones, approximately 15% being singletons. Post-sort purity exceeded 98% for all sorted populations. This sample was taken from a study of beta chain features in type 1 diabetes. Study-level points and caveats: Compared to healthy donors, patients appeared to have naive, central memory and Treg TCRB repertoires that were more alike. All four CD4+ subsets from Type 1 diabetes patients carried moderately but significantly shorter TCRB CDR3s.

The TCR sequence derives from a man aged 18 to 30 with type 1 diabetes. Sequencing was carried out using naive CD4+ T cells from blood. The chain employs TRBV5-6 and TRBJ2-1; TRBD2 matches 12 bases. The CDR3 coding sequence is TGTGCCAGCAGCTCAGGACTAGCGGGAAATGAGCAGTTCTTC. Its translation: CASSSGLAGNEQFF.